Included here is one T cell receptor (beta chain) sequence, with context. CDR1 is MNHEY, CDR2 SVGEGT, per germline. This CDR3 region has 17 residues. J gave up 1 base and V 0 bases, and 2 bases lay outside the gene matches. The record originates from a study of blood T cell repertoires in COVID-19. Profiling relied on immunoSEQ multiplex PCR, and the TCRdb table lists in-frame clones only, not all of them. The data contain roughly 250,000 clones, roughly nine tenths of them singletons. Sequencing input: PBMCs or T cells enriched from blood (not recorded which). V gene TRBV6-2 or TRBV6-3 combines with J gene TRBJ2-5; 13 positions match TRBD2. This sequence originates from a woman in her fifties or sixties who had recovered from COVID-19. The CDR3, as DNA: TGTGCCAGCAGTTACTCGGGACTAGCGGGAACCCAAGAGACCCAGTACTTC. Amino acids: CASSYSGLAGTQETQYF.